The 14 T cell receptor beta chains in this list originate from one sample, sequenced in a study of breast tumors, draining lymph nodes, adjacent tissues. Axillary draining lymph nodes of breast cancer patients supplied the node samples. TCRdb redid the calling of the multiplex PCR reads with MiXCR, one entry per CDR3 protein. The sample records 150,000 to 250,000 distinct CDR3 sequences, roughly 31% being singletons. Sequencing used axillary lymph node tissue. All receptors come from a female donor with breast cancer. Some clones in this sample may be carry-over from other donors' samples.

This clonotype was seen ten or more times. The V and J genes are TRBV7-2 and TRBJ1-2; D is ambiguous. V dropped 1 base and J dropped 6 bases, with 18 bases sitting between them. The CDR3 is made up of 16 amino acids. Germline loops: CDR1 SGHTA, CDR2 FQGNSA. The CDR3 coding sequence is TGTGCCAGCAGCTTAGAAATTTGGCGCTATGGTGATGGCTACACCTTC. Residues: CASSLEIWRYGDGYTF.

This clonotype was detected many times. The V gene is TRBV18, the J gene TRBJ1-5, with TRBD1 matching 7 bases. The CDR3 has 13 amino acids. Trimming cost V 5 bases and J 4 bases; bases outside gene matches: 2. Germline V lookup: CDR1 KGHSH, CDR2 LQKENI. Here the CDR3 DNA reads TGTGCCAGCTCAACGGGACAGAATCAGCCCCAGCATTTT. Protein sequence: CASSTGQNQPQHF.

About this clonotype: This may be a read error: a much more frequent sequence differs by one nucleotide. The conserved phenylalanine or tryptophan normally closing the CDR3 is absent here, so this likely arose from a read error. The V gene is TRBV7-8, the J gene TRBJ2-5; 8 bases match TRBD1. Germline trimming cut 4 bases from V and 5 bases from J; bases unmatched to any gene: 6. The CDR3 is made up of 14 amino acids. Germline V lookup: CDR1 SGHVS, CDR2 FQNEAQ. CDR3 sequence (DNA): TGTGCCAGCAGCTCGGACAGGGAGACGGAGACCCAGTACCTC. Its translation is CASSSDRETETQYL.

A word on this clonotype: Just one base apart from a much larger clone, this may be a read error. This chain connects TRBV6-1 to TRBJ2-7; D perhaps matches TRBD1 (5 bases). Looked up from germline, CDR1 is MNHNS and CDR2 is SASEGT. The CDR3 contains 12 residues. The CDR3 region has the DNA TGTGCCGGCAGTGGGGCAGGGCGGGAGCAGTACTTC. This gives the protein CAGSGAGREQYF.

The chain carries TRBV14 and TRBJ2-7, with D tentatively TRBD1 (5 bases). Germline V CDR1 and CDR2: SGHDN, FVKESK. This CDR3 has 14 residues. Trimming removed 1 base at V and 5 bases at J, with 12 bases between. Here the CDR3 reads CASSQVGSRDEQYF. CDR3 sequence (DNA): TGTGCCAGCAGCCAAGTCGGGTCCAGGGACGAGCAGTACTTC.

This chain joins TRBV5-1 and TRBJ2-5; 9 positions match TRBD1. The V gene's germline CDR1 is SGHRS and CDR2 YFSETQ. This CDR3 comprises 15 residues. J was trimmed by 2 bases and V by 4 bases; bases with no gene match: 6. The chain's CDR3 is CASSQRTGEQETQYF. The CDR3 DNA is TGCGCCAGCAGCCAGCGGACAGGGGAGCAAGAGACCCAGTACTTC.

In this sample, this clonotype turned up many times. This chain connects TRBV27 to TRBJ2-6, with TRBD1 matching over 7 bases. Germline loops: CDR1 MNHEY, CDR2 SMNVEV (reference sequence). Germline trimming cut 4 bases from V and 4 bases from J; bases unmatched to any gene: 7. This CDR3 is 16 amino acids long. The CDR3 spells CASSYRTGWGANVLTF. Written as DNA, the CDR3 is TGTGCCAGCAGTTACAGGACAGGTTGGGGGGCCAACGTCCTGACTTTC. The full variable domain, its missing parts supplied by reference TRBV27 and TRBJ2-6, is EAQVTQNPRYLITVTGKKLTVTCSQNMNHEYMSWYRQDPGLGLRQIYYSMNVEVTDKGDVPEGYKVSRKEKRNFPLILESPSPNQTSLYFCASSYRTGWGANVLTFGAGSRLTVL.

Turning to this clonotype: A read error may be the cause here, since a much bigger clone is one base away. The chain's CDR3 is CASTDTQYF. CDR3 nucleotide sequence: TGTGCCAGCACAGATACGCAGTATTTT. The rearrangement uses TRBV6-1 and TRBJ2-3; D is uncertain. V lost 7 bases and J lost 4, with 0 bases in between. The CDR3 is 9 amino acids. Germline CDR1 and CDR2: MNHNS and SASEGT.

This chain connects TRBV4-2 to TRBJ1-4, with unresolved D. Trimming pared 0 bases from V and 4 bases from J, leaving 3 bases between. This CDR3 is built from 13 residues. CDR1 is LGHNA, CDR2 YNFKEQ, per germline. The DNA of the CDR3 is TGTGCCAGCAGCCAAGACAGTAATGAAAAACTGTTTTTT. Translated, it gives CASSQDSNEKLFF.

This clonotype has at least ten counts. The CDR3 reads CASSPSLAGIAETQYF. CDR3 DNA sequence: TGTGCCAGTAGTCCCAGTCTAGCGGGGATCGCAGAGACCCAGTACTTC. The chain employs TRBV19 and TRBJ2-5; 9 nucleotides align to TRBD2. There are 16 residues in the CDR3. V lost 5 bases to trimming and J lost 4 bases; unmatched junction nucleotides: 11. Per the germline V gene, CDR1 is LNHDA and CDR2 is SQIVND (reference sequence).

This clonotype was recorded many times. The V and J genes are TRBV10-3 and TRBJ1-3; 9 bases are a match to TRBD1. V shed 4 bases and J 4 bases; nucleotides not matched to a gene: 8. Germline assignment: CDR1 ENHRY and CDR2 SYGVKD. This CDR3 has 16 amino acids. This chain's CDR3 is CAISARPGQGGNTIYF. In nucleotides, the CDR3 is TGTGCCATCAGTGCCCGGCCGGGACAGGGCGGAAACACCATATATTTT.

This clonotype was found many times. The CDR3 loop is CASSKIDTSSGNTIYF. CDR3 coding DNA: TGTGCCAGCAGTAAGATCGACACCAGCTCTGGAAACACCATATATTTT. This chain links TRBV6-6 with TRBJ1-3; D gene ambiguous. Trimming shortened V by 5 bases and J by 0 bases, and 14 bases separated the two germline ends. The germline V gene encodes CDR1 MNHNY and CDR2 SVGAGI (reference sequence). This CDR3 contains 16 residues.

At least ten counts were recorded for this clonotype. The CDR3 coding sequence is TGTGCCAGCAGAGCGGGAGGGCCCACCGGGGAGCTGTTTTTT. Its protein product is CASRAGGPTGELFF. The chain uses TRBV12-3 or TRBV12-4 and TRBJ2-2; TRBD2 aligns across 10 bases. This CDR3 has 14 residues. Losses at the gene ends were 6 bases for V and 4 bases for J; bases not matched to a gene: 2.

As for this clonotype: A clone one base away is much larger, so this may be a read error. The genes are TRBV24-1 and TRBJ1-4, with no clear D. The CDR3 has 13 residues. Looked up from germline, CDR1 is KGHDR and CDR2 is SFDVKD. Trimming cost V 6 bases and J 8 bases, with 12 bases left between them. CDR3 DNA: TGTGCCACCAGTTCCACTCCTCGAGAAAAACTGTTTTTT. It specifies CATSSTPREKLFF.